This T cell receptor beta chain was recovered during a study of shared clonotypes between healthy human individuals. Study-wide results and limits: Non-shared clonotypes had lower generation probabilities than those shared by all four donors.

Germline-derived CDR1 and CDR2 are MDHEN and SYDVKM. The CDR3 runs 16 residues. V dropped 3 bases and J dropped 1; count of bases not matched to a gene: 9. Each subset's genomic DNA was shared equally among a number of immunoSEQ plates. The repertoire was sequenced with immunoSEQ multiplex PCR; TCRdb's copy has only in-frame clones and lacks some. The table includes approximately 2.3 million clones, more than 80% detected once. Of note for this clone: Its antigen is still unknown.

The specimen was naive CD4+ T cells from PBMCs. Subset indicated: CD45RA+ positively selected. The chain links TRBV28 to TRBJ2-7, with 7 bases identical to TRBD1. This clonotype was obtained from a man aged 18 to 30 in good health. Some clones in this sample may be carry-over from other donors' samples. The CDR3 sequence: CASSLFGGRGSYEQYF. DNA of the CDR3: TGTGCCAGCAGTTTGTTTGGGGGCAGGGGGTCCTACGAGCAGTACTTC.